Each of the 14 T cell receptor beta chains below was sequenced from the same sample in a study of CD8+ T cells in alopecia areata. The treatment here: oral pan-JAK inhibitor, 5-10 mg twice daily. Investigators isolated RNA and reverse transcribed it into cDNA to act as the sequencing template. Generated by immunoSEQ multiplex PCR, the TCRdb table keeps only in-frame clones and is missing some. The sample lists 250,000 to 350,000 clones, 60% occurring once. The specimen was CD4+ T cells sorted from blood, collected at week 52, from a patient treated with tofacitinib. All receptors derive from a human donor with alopecia areata.

In its sample, this clone was seen a few times. The chain recombines TRBV10-3 with TRBJ1-1; the D gene is possibly TRBD1 (6 bases). Germline CDR1 reads ENHRY; CDR2 reads SYGVKD. CDR3 size: 14 residues. Trimming cost V 1 base and J 1 base, with 7 bases left between them. This chain's CDR3 is CAISEWDKNTEAFF. For the CDR3, the DNA is TGTGCCATCAGTGAGTGGGACAAGAACACTGAAGCTTTCTTT.

The chain couples TRBV29-1 to TRBJ2-7, with D possibly matching TRBD2 (6 bases). Germline V gene sequence: CDR1 SQVTM, CDR2 ANQGSEA. The CDR3 length is 14 residues. The V end lost 1 base, the J end lost 5 bases, and 15 bases lay between the germline ends. DNA of the CDR3: TGCAGCGTTGAAGCGGGGGTCAGGACCGACGAGCAGTACTTC. This gives the protein CSVEAGVRTDEQYF.

The table lists this clone with a count of one. The chain recombines TRBV5-4 with TRBJ2-3; 7 bases align to TRBD1. With V trimmed by 0 bases and J by 0 bases, 4 bases remained unmatched. CDR3 length: 16 residues. Germline lookup yields CDR1 SGHNT and CDR2 YYREEE (reference sequence). The CDR3 region has the DNA TGTGCCAGCAGCTTGGAGCGAGGGGGCAGCACAGATACGCAGTATTTT. It translates to CASSLERGGSTDTQYF.

This chain joins TRBV7-2 and TRBJ2-2; D is unclear. This CDR3 has 14 residues. V was clipped by 4 bases and J by 7 bases, with 13 bases between them. The germline V gene encodes CDR1 SGHTA and CDR2 FQGNSA. The CDR3 loop reads CASSSPRAYGELFF. Written as DNA, the CDR3 is TGTGCCAGCAGCTCCCCAAGGGCCTACGGGGAGCTGTTTTTT.

This clone was observed a few times. The rearrangement links TRBV7-3 to TRBJ2-3, with TRBD2 identical over 8 bases. The germline gives CDR1 SGHTA, CDR2 FQGTGA. J lost 6 bases, V lost 5 bases, and 13 bases had no gene match. CDR3 length equals 16 residues. The CDR3 DNA sequence: TGTGCCAGCAGCCGGAGCGGGGGACTCTCGAGGGATACGCAGTATTTT. Amino acids: CASSRSGGLSRDTQYF.

This rearrangement joins TRBV25-1 to TRBJ1-4; D may be TRBD1 (6 bases). CDR3 length equals 16 residues. The germline V gene has CDR1 MGHDK and CDR2 SYGVNS. The germline V and J ends were trimmed by 3 bases and 15 bases, with 26 bases remaining between them. CDR3 nucleotides: TGTGCCAGCAGTGATCCTTCTCCGGGGGCAGGCGAAACGGTGTTTTTT. This codes for CASSDPSPGAGETVFF.

This clone is a singleton in its sample. The chain links TRBV7-6 to TRBJ2-2; TRBD2 aligns across 12 bases. Trimming removed 3 bases from V and 5 bases from J; junction bases left unmatched: 7. Germline lookup yields CDR1 SGHVS and CDR2 FNYEAQ. The CDR3 length is 17 residues. Written as DNA, the CDR3 is TGTGCCAGCAGCTTTGCCGCCGGGACTAGCGGGACCGGGGAGCTGTTTTTT. Protein sequence: CASSFAAGTSGTGELFF.

V usage is TRBV29-1 and J usage is TRBJ2-5; 8 nucleotides match TRBD1. This CDR3 is 12 amino acids long. The germline V gene encodes CDR1 SQVTM and CDR2 ANQGSEA. V trimming: 6 bases; J trimming: 5 bases; junction bases outside the gene matches: 5. CDR3 DNA: TGCAGCGTCCAGACAGGGGTGGAGACCCAGTACTTC. Translating it yields CSVQTGVETQYF.

A note on this clone: This CDR3 is also generated by other DNA sequences in the sample. The rearrangement links TRBV7-9 to TRBJ2-5; possibly TRBD1 or TRBD2 for D (6 bases each). Germline assignment: CDR1 SEHNR and CDR2 FQNEAQ (reference sequence). This CDR3 contains 13 residues. V gave up 0 bases and J gave up 5 bases, with 7 bases separating them. DNA for the CDR3: TGTGCCAGCAGCTTAGCAGGGGGGGAGACCCAGTACTTC. This sequence encodes CASSLAGGETQYF.

The rearrangement joins TRBV25-1 to TRBJ1-2, with D maybe TRBD1 (5 bases). With 6 bases removed from V and 8 bases from J, the gap between germline ends came to 19 bases. From germline, CDR1 is MGHDK and CDR2 SYGVNS. This CDR3 is built from 14 residues. The CDR3 protein is CASRGPGDLRGYTF. CDR3 DNA: TGTGCCAGCAGGGGGCCGGGGGATCTACGGGGCTACACCTTC.

This clone has a handful of counts. The chain has TRBV30 and TRBJ1-5; 8 bases map to TRBD1. Per germline, CDR1 GTSNPN and CDR2 SVGIG (reference sequence). V shed 2 bases and J 3 bases; nucleotides not matched to a gene: 12. The CDR3 runs 17 residues. The CDR3 protein is CAWSSYEGQAYNQPQHF. The CDR3 DNA reads as TGTGCCTGGAGTTCCTACGAGGGACAGGCCTACAATCAGCCCCAGCATTTT.

The chain uses TRBV14 and TRBJ1-6, with D tentatively TRBD1 (6 bases). Germline CDR1 reads SGHDN; CDR2 reads FVKESK. CDR3 size: 16 residues. Trimming took 0 bases from V and 6 from J, leaving 12 bases between them. CDR3 DNA sequence: TGTGCCAGCAGCCAAGATGTCGCAGGGGTTAATTCACCCCTCCACTTT. It encodes CASSQDVAGVNSPLHF. Drawing the rest from reference TRBV14 and TRBJ1-6, the complete variable domain is EAGVTQFPSHSVIEKGQTVTLRCDPISGHDNLYWYRRVMGKEIKFLLHFVKESKQDESGMPNNRFLAERTGGTYSTLKVQPAELEDSGVYFCASSQDVAGVNSPLHFGNGTRLTVT.

The chain joins TRBV5-6 to TRBJ2-5, with 10 bases fitting TRBD2. Unmatched junction bases numbered 10, after V lost 4 bases and J lost 4 bases. There are 16 residues in the CDR3. Germline CDR1 reads SGHDT; CDR2 reads YYEEEE. For the CDR3, the DNA is TGTGCCAGCAGCCTCAAGAGACTAGCGGGTGGAGAGACCCAGTACTTC. It encodes CASSLKRLAGGETQYF.

The chain has TRBV4-3 and TRBJ1-2; D not certain. The germline V gene encodes CDR1 LGHNA and CDR2 YSLEER. V gave up 1 base and J gave up 7 bases, with 10 bases separating them. The CDR3 consists of 13 residues. In DNA form, the CDR3 reads TGCGCCAGCAGCCAAGGATTTGCGGTTGGCTACACCTTC. The encoded protein is CASSQGFAVGYTF.